A single sample gave rise to the 26 T cell receptor beta chains below, sequenced in a study of T cell changes during pregnancy in multiple sclerosis. Libraries were prepared by immunoSEQ multiplex PCR; TCRdb keeps only in-frame clonotypes and omits some of them. There are approximately 46,000 clones in the sample; roughly 87% occur only once, and about 1% lies in the top ten. Here the sequenced sample was CD4+ T cells from peripheral blood mononuclear cells, taken after pregnancy. These receptors were obtained from a female donor with multiple sclerosis, enrolled in a pregnancy study.

V is TRBV7-2 and J is TRBJ1-2, with D maybe TRBD1 (5 bases). This CDR3 contains 14 residues. V lost 4 bases, J lost 4 bases, and 13 bases lay in between. The germline CDR1 and CDR2 sequences are SGHTA and FQGNSA. The CDR3 loop reads CASSSGTGPYGYTF. The DNA of the CDR3 is TGTGCCAGCAGCTCGGGCACAGGACCCTATGGCTACACCTTC.

The table lists this clone with a few counts. The chain joins TRBV5-1 to TRBJ2-1, with 10 bases that match TRBD1. This CDR3 has 15 residues. V lost 4 bases and J lost 4; bases outside the gene matches: 5. Germline CDR1 SGHRS, CDR2 YFSETQ. Here the CDR3 reads CASSPGQGTYNEQFF. CDR3 bases: TGCGCCAGCAGCCCGGGACAGGGGACTTACAATGAGCAGTTCTTC.

The chain is built from TRBV28 and TRBJ2-7; possibly TRBD2 for D (6 bases). The ends were cut back, 6 bases at V and 0 bases at J, with 15 bases in the middle. Germline CDR1 MDHEN, CDR2 SYDVKM. The CDR3 is made up of 15 amino acids. The CDR3 loop reads CASSPAGGDSYEQYF. In DNA, the CDR3 is TGTGCCAGCAGCCCTGCCGGGGGAGACTCCTACGAGCAGTACTTC.

The rearrangement joins TRBV14 to TRBJ2-3; no clear D gene. Deletions cut 3 bases from V and 2 bases from J, with 12 bases between. The germline gives CDR1 SGHDN, CDR2 FVKESK. This CDR3 contains 15 residues. CDR3 sequence reads: CASSHIQILTDTQYF. As DNA, the CDR3 is TGTGCCAGCAGCCATATACAGATCCTCACAGATACGCAGTATTTT.

The chain carries TRBV28 and TRBJ1-5; 8 bases line up with TRBD1. The CDR3 runs 17 residues. Germline CDR1 MDHEN, CDR2 SYDVKM. The V gene end was trimmed by 3 bases and the J gene end by 1 base; junction bases not matched to a gene: 8. The CDR3 nucleotides are TGTGCCAGCAGTTTCCCAGGGGGCGGAGTAAGCAATCAGCCCCAGCATTTT. Its translation is CASSFPGGGVSNQPQHF.

In DNA, the CDR3 is TGCGCCAGCAGCTTGGGGCTAGCAGCGGATGAGCAGTTCTTC. Its protein is CASSLGLAADEQFF. The chain links TRBV5-1 to TRBJ2-1, with a tentative D call TRBD2 (5 bases). V lost 0 bases, J lost 8 bases, and 12 bases lay in between. Looked up from germline, CDR1 is SGHRS and CDR2 is YFSETQ. The CDR3 runs 14 residues.

V is TRBV7-9 and J is TRBJ2-7, with TRBD2 matching 9 bases. There are 14 residues in the CDR3. The V gene end was trimmed by 3 bases and the J gene end by 6 bases; junction bases not matched to a gene: 6. Germline CDR1 is SEHNR and CDR2 is FQNEAQ (reference sequence). CDR3 residues: CASSFSGSPSEQYF. The CDR3 nucleotides read TGTGCCAGCAGCTTTAGCGGGAGTCCAAGCGAGCAGTACTTC.

The J gene is TRBJ2-2, the V gene TRBV19; 10 nucleotides line up with TRBD2. CDR3 length: 19 residues. Germline CDR1 and CDR2: LNHDA and SQIVND (reference sequence). The V and J ends lost 7 bases and 4 bases, in that order; junction bases with no gene match: 18. CDR3 in DNA: TGTGCCAGTAATAAAGCGGGAGGGCCGCGAGCGGGTCCCACCGGGGAGCTGTTTTTT. This gives the protein CASNKAGGPRAGPTGELFF.

The gene calls are TRBV7-2 and TRBJ2-3; D not certain. The CDR3 spans 12 residues. Deletions cut 3 bases from V and 5 bases from J, with 6 bases between. CDR1 is SGHTA and CDR2 is FQGNSA in the germline V gene. The CDR3 region is CASSFLVDTQYF. The CDR3 nucleotides are TGTGCCAGCAGCTTCCTAGTAGATACGCAGTATTTT.

The chain links TRBV7-9 to TRBJ1-2, with 7 nucleotides matching TRBD1. The V and J ends lost 1 base and 8 bases, in that order; junction bases with no gene match: 7. Germline CDR1 and CDR2: SEHNR and FQNEAQ (reference sequence). The CDR3 length is 14 residues. In DNA form, the CDR3 reads TGTGCCAGCAGCTTAGAGGGGGCGAAACAGGGCTACACCTTC. It yields the protein CASSLEGAKQGYTF. Full variable domain (remainder filled in from reference TRBV7-9 and TRBJ1-2): DTGVSQNPRHKITKRGQNVTFRCDPISEHNRLYWYRQTLGQGPEFLTYFQNEAQLEKSRLLSDRFSAERPKGSFSTLEIQRTEQGDSAMYLCASSLEGAKQGYTFGSGTRLTVV.

The gene calls are TRBV29-1 and TRBJ2-1, with TRBD1 matching 10 bases. V was clipped by 7 bases and J by 8 bases; unmatched bases: 11. CDR3 size: 14 residues. Germline-derived CDR1 and CDR2 are SQVTM and ANQGSEA. CDR3 amino acids: CSGLGGQGKDEQFF. CDR3 nucleotides: TGCAGCGGCCTAGGGGGACAGGGGAAGGATGAGCAGTTCTTC.

This sequence joins TRBV11-2 and TRBJ2-3; tentatively, D is TRBD2 (6 bases). The CDR3 is made up of 15 amino acids. Germline CDR1 reads SGHAT; CDR2 reads FQNNGV. Trimming left V 1 base short and J 1 base short, with 9 bases between. CDR3 amino acids: CASSLVRGGTDTQYF. In DNA form, the CDR3 reads TGTGCCAGCAGCTTAGTGCGGGGAGGCACAGATACGCAGTATTTT. The full variable domain, in which reference TRBV11-2 and TRBJ2-3 provide the parts outside the CDR3, is EAGVAQSPRYKIIEKRQSVAFWCNPISGHATLYWYQQILGQGPKLLIQFQNNGVVDDSQLPKDRFSAERLKGVDSTLKIQPAKLEDSAVYLCASSLVRGGTDTQYFGPGTRLTVL.

This chain links TRBV19 with TRBJ1-2; 7 bases line up with TRBD1. CDR3 length: 14 amino acids. The V gene end was trimmed by 6 bases and the J gene end by 5 bases; junction bases not matched to a gene: 9. Looked up from germline, CDR1 is LNHDA and CDR2 is SQIVND (reference sequence). For the CDR3, the DNA is TGTGCCAGTAGACCTACAGGGGTAGGATATGGCTACACCTTC. It is translated as CASRPTGVGYGYTF.

The chain carries TRBV5-6 and TRBJ2-7; 7 nucleotides line up with TRBD1. This CDR3 comprises 15 residues. In germline, CDR1 is SGHDT, CDR2 YYEEEE. V shed 4 bases and J 1 base; nucleotides not matched to a gene: 8. The DNA for the CDR3 is TGTGCCAGCAGCCTGACAGGGCCCTTTTCCTACGAGCAGTACTTC. It yields the protein CASSLTGPFSYEQYF.

The V gene is TRBV6-4, the J gene TRBJ1-5; D gene uncertain. Germline V gene sequence: CDR1 MRHNA, CDR2 SNTAGT. Trimming left V 3 bases short and J 0 bases short, with 18 bases between. There are 18 residues in the CDR3. The CDR3 loop is CASSEQSLFLLSNQPQHF. In DNA form, the CDR3 reads TGTGCCAGCAGTGAACAAAGTCTCTTCCTCCTTAGCAATCAGCCCCAGCATTTT.

The chain recombines TRBV6-1 with TRBJ1-5; the match to TRBD1 covers 7 bases. CDR1 is MNHNS, CDR2 SASEGT, per germline. The CDR3 spans 14 residues. J was trimmed by 3 bases and V by 9 bases; bases with no gene match: 8. CDR3 region: CASGWTGTNQPQHF. CDR3 nucleotides: TGTGCCAGTGGTTGGACAGGAACCAATCAGCCCCAGCATTTT.

The chain employs TRBV9 and TRBJ1-5; 7 nucleotides agree with TRBD1. The ends lost 0 bases at V and 2 bases at J; junction bases unmatched: 2. The CDR3 length is 15 residues. CDR1 is SGDLS, CDR2 YYNGEE, per germline. CDR3 nucleotide sequence: TGTGCCAGCAGCGTAGAGGGGACAGGCAATCAGCCCCAGCATTTT. The encoded protein is CASSVEGTGNQPQHF. Together with reference TRBV9 and TRBJ1-5, the CDR3 gives the full variable domain: DSGVTQTPKHLITATGQRVTLRCSPRSGDLSVYWYQQSLDQGLQFLIQYYNGEERAKGNILERFSAQQFPDLHSELNLSSLELGDSALYFCASSVEGTGNQPQHFGDGTRLSIL.

The CDR3 nucleotides are TGTGCCAGTACCTTTAGCAGAGGCTCTGGGGCCAACGTCCTGACTTTC. Its protein product is CASTFSRGSGANVLTF. The rearrangement joins TRBV19 to TRBJ2-6; D ambiguous. This CDR3 comprises 16 residues. V gave up 7 bases and J gave up 0 bases, with 13 bases separating them. The germline V gene encodes CDR1 LNHDA and CDR2 SQIVND (reference sequence).

Only one count was recorded for this clone. The chain links TRBV30 to TRBJ2-5; 9 nucleotides match TRBD2. Germline V lookup: CDR1 GTSNPN, CDR2 SVGIG (reference sequence). V lost 1 base and J lost 5; bases outside the gene matches: 14. The CDR3 extends over 17 amino acids. The CDR3 coding sequence is TGTGCCTGGAGTGCCGGCCCGGGCTTAGCGGGAGATGAGACCCAGTACTTC. Translated, it gives CAWSAGPGLAGDETQYF. Full variable domain (outside the CDR3, taken from reference TRBV30 and TRBJ2-5): SQTIHQWPATLVQPVGSPLSLECTVEGTSNPNLYWYRQAAGRGLQLLFYSVGIGQISSEVPQNLSASRPQDRQFILSSKKLLLSDSGFYLCAWSAGPGLAGDETQYFGPGTRLLVL.

The chain has TRBV10-3 and TRBJ2-7; perhaps TRBD2 as D (6 bases). The CDR3 has 13 residues. Per germline, CDR1 ENHRY and CDR2 SYGVKD. V was pared by 3 bases and J by 2 bases, with 8 bases between. The DNA for the CDR3 is TGTGCCATCAGTGACGCGGGGCCCTACGAGCAGTACTTC. Its protein product is CAISDAGPYEQYF.

The J gene is TRBJ2-3, the V gene TRBV6-1; 9 bases match TRBD2. Per the germline V gene, CDR1 is MNHNS and CDR2 is SASEGT. CDR3 size: 15 residues. V was clipped by 10 bases and J by 2 bases; unmatched bases: 10. In DNA form, the CDR3 reads TGTGCCATACGCCCGAGCGGGAGGTTCACAGATACGCAGTATTTT. Protein: CAIRPSGRFTDTQYF.

CDR3 sequence (DNA): TGTGCCAGCAGTGACATTACAGGGGAGGCCGGGGAGCTGTTTTTT. Translating gives CASSDITGEAGELFF. The chain recombines TRBV6-1 with TRBJ2-2; possible D gene TRBD1, 7 bases. V was clipped by 3 bases and J by 6 bases, with 14 bases between them. The germline gives CDR1 MNHNS, CDR2 SASEGT. CDR3 length equals 15 residues.

The chain employs TRBV7-2 and TRBJ2-3; a weak D match, TRBD2 (6 bases). Germline lookup yields CDR1 SGHTA and CDR2 FQGNSA. V was trimmed by 5 bases and J by 0 bases, leaving 12 bases between them. CDR3 length: 15 amino acids. In DNA form, the CDR3 reads TGTGCCAGCAGCCCCCCCAGCGGGAGCACAGATACGCAGTATTTT. It translates to CASSPPSGSTDTQYF.

A remark on this clone: At one end, the junction sequence differs from germline, possibly due to a read error. The same CDR3 can be traced to other DNA sequences in this sample. The chain links TRBV29-1 to TRBJ2-7, with D maybe TRBD1 (6 bases). Germline V lookup: CDR1 SQVTM, CDR2 ANQGSEA. This CDR3 contains 17 residues. The CDR3 region has the DNA TGCAGCGTTGTAGGTGTCTCGGGCCAGGGGACGTCCTACGAGCAGTATTTC. Amino acid sequence: CSVVGVSGQGTSYEQYF.

This clone was detected once. The chain recombines TRBV29-1 with TRBJ1-4; weak D call: TRBD1 (5 bases). Germline V lookup: CDR1 SQVTM, CDR2 ANQGSEA. The CDR3 has 13 amino acids. V was clipped by 6 bases and J by 8 bases, with 16 bases between them. In DNA form, the CDR3 reads TGCAGCGTGTCGGACACGGAGCCGGAAAAACTGTTTTTT. Encoded protein: CSVSDTEPEKLFF.

This chain joins TRBV11-2 and TRBJ1-5, with D perhaps matching TRBD1 (5 bases). Germline CDR1 and CDR2: SGHAT and FQNNGV. Trimming stripped 1 base from V and 0 bases from J, with 7 bases between. This CDR3 contains 15 residues. The CDR3 bases are TGTGCCAGCAGCTTAGGACAGACTAGCAATCAGCCCCAGCATTTT. It codes for CASSLGQTSNQPQHF.